This TCR beta chain was obtained from a study of blood T cell repertoires in COVID-19. Data came from immunoSEQ multiplex PCR; TCRdb stores just in-frame clones and leaves some out. The data show roughly 250,000 clones, 65% to 85% seen once. CDR3 length: 13 residues. From germline, CDR1 is WNHNN and CDR2 SYGVQD (reference sequence). V dropped 5 bases and J dropped 2 bases, with 6 bases sitting between them. Sequenced input: peripheral blood. This receptor was identified in a middle-aged woman who had recovered from COVID-19. V usage is TRBV10-1 and J usage is TRBJ2-2; D ambiguous. The CDR3 here is CASSFPNTGELFF. The CDR3 DNA sequence: TGCGCCAGCAGTTTTCCTAACACCGGGGAGCTGTTTTTT.